One sample yielded the 31 T cell receptor beta chains listed below, sequenced in a study of blood T cell repertoires in COVID-19. Profiled with immunoSEQ multiplex PCR; TCRdb holds only in-frame clones, not every one. The table lists around 180,000 clones, 75% to 90% of them singletons. Sequencing was done on a sample of PBMCs or T cells enriched from blood (not recorded which). The receptors derive from a woman between 35 and 50 years old with acute COVID-19.

In this sample, this clone turned up once. The chain is built from TRBV29-1 and TRBJ2-1; a possible D gene is TRBD2 (6 bases). V was pared by 6 bases and J by 6 bases, with 9 bases between. The CDR3 consists of 11 residues. Germline V gives CDR1 SQVTM, CDR2 ANQGSEA. DNA for the CDR3: TGCAGCGTGGGGACTCGCAATGAGCAGTTCTTC. Encoded protein: CSVGTRNEQFF.

This rearrangement joins TRBV5-1 to TRBJ2-7; TRBD2 matches at 8 bases. V was clipped by 1 base and J by 1 base; unmatched bases: 1. The CDR3 consists of 14 residues. Germline V gene lookup returns CDR1 SGHRS and CDR2 YFSETQ. CDR3 region: CASSLSGGSYEQYF. DNA of the CDR3: TGCGCCAGCAGCTTGAGCGGGGGATCCTACGAGCAGTACTTC.

This rearrangement joins TRBV6-5 to TRBJ2-5; 8 nucleotides match TRBD1. Germline V gene sequence: CDR1 MNHEY, CDR2 SVGAGI. The trim removed 0 bases at V and 4 bases at J, leaving 4 bases unmatched. The CDR3 is 15 residues long. The CDR3 spells CASSYSAGGRETQYF. In nucleotides, the CDR3 is TGTGCCAGCAGTTACTCGGCAGGGGGCCGAGAGACCCAGTACTTC.

The chain uses TRBV18 and TRBJ2-1, with a tentative D call TRBD2 (6 bases). Between the trimmed V and J ends, which lost 3 bases and 5 bases, there was a span of 14 bases. The CDR3 contains 15 residues. Germline V CDR1 and CDR2: KGHSH, LQKENI. The CDR3, as DNA: TGTGCCAGCTCACCGAGGATAGCGGACCACAATGAGCAGTTCTTC. Translating gives CASSPRIADHNEQFF.

This chain links TRBV6-5 with TRBJ1-4, with a weak D call TRBD1 (5 bases). The V gene lost 4 bases and the J gene lost 11 bases, with 17 bases spanning the gap. There are 14 residues in the CDR3. CDR1 is MNHEY and CDR2 is SVGAGI in the germline V gene. Here the CDR3 reads CASSSAGNVRKLFF. The DNA for the CDR3 is TGTGCCAGCAGTTCAGCAGGGAACGTCCGGAAACTGTTTTTT.

The V gene is TRBV5-1, the J gene TRBJ2-1; 11 bases are shared with TRBD2. V lost 2 bases, J lost 1 base, and 5 bases stayed unmatched. Germline loops: CDR1 SGHRS, CDR2 YFSETQ. The CDR3 loop spans 17 amino acids. As DNA, the CDR3 is TGCGCCAGCAGCTTTAATCTAGCGGGGGGATCCTACAATGAGCAGTTCTTC. Translating gives CASSFNLAGGSYNEQFF.

The chain uses TRBV11-2 and TRBJ1-4; 10 bases are a match to TRBD1. The CDR3 extends over 19 amino acids. CDR1 is SGHAT and CDR2 is FQNNGV in the germline V gene. The trim removed 1 base at V and 5 bases at J, leaving 13 bases unmatched. The CDR3 protein is CASSLVDTRGTGVNEKLFF. The DNA for the CDR3 is TGTGCCAGCAGCTTAGTGGATACGCGGGGGACAGGGGTGAATGAAAAACTGTTTTTT.

The J gene is TRBJ1-5, the V gene TRBV28; D gene ambiguous. There are 16 residues in the CDR3. Trimming left V 4 bases short and J 2 bases short, with 15 bases between. CDR1 MDHEN and CDR2 SYDVKM come from the germline V gene. The DNA for the CDR3 is TGTGCCAGCAGTTCCACCCCCTGGAGCGGCAATCAGCCCCAGCATTTT. Translation gives CASSSTPWSGNQPQHF.

The chain combines TRBV11-2 with TRBJ2-2; D is perhaps TRBD2 (7 bases). The ends were cut back, 1 base at V and 4 bases at J, with 16 bases in the middle. The germline V gene encodes CDR1 SGHAT and CDR2 FQNNGV. The CDR3 has 17 residues. In nucleotides, the CDR3 is TGTGCCAGCAGCTTAGGGATTGGAGGGGGGGGCACCGGGGAGCTGTTTTTT. Translated, it gives CASSLGIGGGGTGELFF.

The rearrangement joins TRBV13 to TRBJ2-1; 8 bases agree with TRBD2. V was clipped by 4 bases and J by 13 bases; unmatched bases: 9. Germline CDR1 and CDR2: PRHDT and FYEKMQ (reference sequence). CDR3 length equals 13 residues. The CDR3 region has the DNA TGTGCCAGCAGCTACCACCCCAGCGGGGGACAGTTCTTC. Translated: CASSYHPSGGQFF.

The chain joins TRBV5-1 to TRBJ1-2, with 8 bases identical to TRBD1. The junction had 5 bases not matched to a gene; V was cut back by 4 bases and J by 0 bases. The germline V gene encodes CDR1 SGHRS and CDR2 YFSETQ. The CDR3 extends over 15 amino acids. The CDR3, as DNA: TGCGCCAGCAGCGTCCGGGACAGGTCTAACTATGGCTACACCTTC. Translation: CASSVRDRSNYGYTF.

The chain carries TRBV29-1 and TRBJ1-2, with D possibly TRBD1 on 5 matching bases. Germline V gene sequence: CDR1 SQVTM, CDR2 ANQGSEA. This CDR3 is built from 13 residues. Trimming removed 4 bases at V and 3 bases at J, with 12 bases between. CDR3 protein: CSVGRGLDYGYTF. CDR3 in DNA: TGCAGCGTTGGGAGGGGTTTGGACTATGGCTACACCTTC.

The chain recombines TRBV5-4 with TRBJ2-5, with 11 bases lining up with TRBD2. CDR1 is SGHNT and CDR2 is YYREEE in the germline V gene (reference sequence). This CDR3 has 16 residues. Trimming took 2 bases from V and 1 from J; bases not matched to a gene: 4. The CDR3 DNA sequence: TGTGCCAGCAGCTTTATGGGGACTAGCGGCCAAGAGACCCAGTACTTC. Translation: CASSFMGTSGQETQYF.

The chain couples TRBV7-2 to TRBJ2-3, with TRBD2 matching over 9 bases. Germline CDR1 SGHTA, CDR2 FQGNSA. V lost 2 bases and J lost 4; bases outside the gene matches: 10. The CDR3 length is 17 residues. The CDR3 nucleotides are TGTGCCAGCAGCTTATTTGCTAGCGGGGACCCTTCAGATACGCAGTATTTT. Its protein product is CASSLFASGDPSDTQYF.

This rearrangement joins TRBV7-2 to TRBJ1-2; D is ambiguous. Germline lookup yields CDR1 SGHTA and CDR2 FQGNSA. The CDR3 is 13 amino acids. V shed 5 bases and J shed 1 base, with 8 bases lying between them. The CDR3 DNA reads as TGTGCCAGCAGCCAACAGTTTAACTATGGCTACACCTTC. Encoded protein: CASSQQFNYGYTF.

The rearrangement joins TRBV21-1 to TRBJ2-1; the table's D gene call, TRBD1, was not cross checked with the DNA. TRBV21-1 is an annotated pseudogene. The CDR3 loop spans 17 amino acids. CDR3 loop: CASSRPSQGNIRNEQFF. Written as DNA, the CDR3 is TGTGCCAGCAGCAGACCGTCACAGGGGAATATCAGGAATGAGCAGTTCTTC.

The chain links TRBV5-8 to TRBJ2-3; possible D gene TRBD2, 5 bases. This CDR3 spans 15 amino acids. V was cut by 4 bases and J by 5 bases, with 17 bases left in between. Germline V lookup: CDR1 SGHTS, CDR2 YDEGEE. CDR3 sequence reads: CASSIRTWVQDTQYF. The CDR3 nucleotides read TGTGCCAGCAGCATACGGACTTGGGTGCAAGATACGCAGTATTTT.

This clone has a handful of counts. This chain uses TRBV6-5 with TRBJ1-6; a weak D match, TRBD1 (6 bases). Germline CDR1 reads MNHEY; CDR2 reads SVGAGI. Trimming took 5 bases from V and 5 from J, leaving 13 bases between them. The CDR3 totals 15 residues. As DNA, the CDR3 is TGTGCCAGCAGTCGACAGGCCCCCGATAATTCACCCCTCCACTTT. It codes for CASSRQAPDNSPLHF.

V usage is TRBV11-2 and J usage is TRBJ1-1, with D maybe TRBD1 (6 bases). The V end lost 6 bases, the J end lost 3 bases, and 14 bases lay between the germline ends. Germline CDR1 and CDR2: SGHAT and FQNNGV. This CDR3 comprises 14 residues. As DNA, the CDR3 is TGTGCCAGCAGTTTGGGACAAACGGACACTGAAGCTTTCTTT. Protein sequence: CASSLGQTDTEAFF.

The gene calls are TRBV27 and TRBJ2-7; TRBD1 matches at 9 bases. The CDR3 has 18 residues. The junction had 18 bases not matched to a gene; V was cut back by 0 bases and J by 9 bases. Per germline, CDR1 MNHEY and CDR2 SMNVEV (reference sequence). The CDR3 loop is CASSLSAWDRANGRGQYF. The DNA for the CDR3 is TGTGCCAGCAGTTTATCGGCGTGGGACAGGGCCAATGGAAGGGGGCAGTACTTC.

The rearrangement joins TRBV12-5 to TRBJ1-3; D uncertain. This CDR3 is built from 13 residues. CDR1 LGHNT and CDR2 FRNRAP come from the germline V gene. V was shortened by 6 bases and J by 2 bases, with 8 bases between the two germline ends. The CDR3: CASGPGTGNTIYF. CDR3 nucleotide sequence: TGTGCTAGTGGCCCCGGTACTGGAAACACCATATATTTT.

The chain combines TRBV10-3 with TRBJ2-7; D perhaps matches TRBD2 (6 bases). CDR1 is ENHRY, CDR2 SYGVKD, per germline. Trimming pared 2 bases from V and 2 bases from J, leaving 10 bases between. The CDR3 extends over 14 amino acids. The CDR3 sequence: CAISEGLTAYEQYF. The CDR3 nucleotides are TGTGCCATCAGTGAGGGACTAACGGCCTACGAGCAGTACTTC.

This clone has only one observation. This chain joins TRBV7-9 and TRBJ2-5, with 8 bases identical to TRBD2. Germline V gene lookup returns CDR1 SEHNR and CDR2 FQNEAQ (reference sequence). The V gene end was trimmed by 2 bases and the J gene end by 1 base; junction bases not matched to a gene: 6. The length of the CDR3 is 16 residues. The CDR3 protein is CASSLRPSGLQETQYF. The CDR3 DNA reads as TGTGCCAGCAGCTTAAGGCCTAGCGGGCTCCAAGAGACCCAGTACTTC.

The rearrangement uses TRBV3-1 (or the pseudogene TRBV3-2) and TRBJ1-2; no reliable D call. CDR3 size: 13 residues. V was clipped by 2 bases and J by 4 bases, with 8 bases between them. CDR1 is LGHDT, CDR2 YNNKEL, per germline (reference sequence). The CDR3 nucleotides are TGTGCCAGCAGCCAACCTCCTCTCTATGGCTACACCTTC. Its translation: CASSQPPLYGYTF.

The chain combines TRBV19 with TRBJ2-1; 13 bases line up with TRBD2. Looked up from germline, CDR1 is LNHDA and CDR2 is SQIVND (reference sequence). CDR3 size: 13 residues. J was trimmed by 10 bases and V by 5 bases; bases with no gene match: 2. In DNA, the CDR3 is TGTGCCAGTAGTGGACTAGCGGGAGAGGAGCAGTTCTTC. Translating gives CASSGLAGEEQFF.

V is TRBV4-1 and J is TRBJ1-1, with a possible D match to TRBD1 (6 bases). The CDR3 is 15 residues long. Germline V gene lookup returns CDR1 MGHRA and CDR2 YSYEKL. Trimming cost V 4 bases and J 0 bases, with 12 bases left between them. CDR3 coding DNA: TGCGCCAGCAGCCCTATCGACAGGCTGAACACTGAAGCTTTCTTT. This codes for CASSPIDRLNTEAFF.

This sequence joins TRBV19 and TRBJ1-2; D is undetermined. V was trimmed by 3 bases and J by 0 bases, leaving 11 bases between them. CDR3 size: 15 residues. Per germline, CDR1 LNHDA and CDR2 SQIVND (reference sequence). This CDR3 is CASSIAAAANYGYTF. The CDR3 DNA sequence: TGTGCCAGTAGTATTGCGGCGGCAGCTAACTATGGCTACACCTTC.

This clone was recorded once. The chain carries TRBV27 and TRBJ1-5, with D tentatively TRBD1 (6 bases). V dropped 4 bases and J dropped 3 bases, with 19 bases sitting between them. Germline values: CDR1 MNHEY, CDR2 SMNVEV (reference sequence). The CDR3 consists of 17 residues. This CDR3 reads CASSSTARQENNQPQHF. DNA of the CDR3: TGTGCCAGCAGTTCCACGGCCCGACAGGAGAACAATCAGCCCCAGCATTTT.

The chain uses TRBV5-8 and TRBJ2-4, with no clear D. Trimming stripped 4 bases from V and 5 bases from J, with 19 bases between. The CDR3 extends over 16 amino acids. Looked up from germline, CDR1 is SGHTS and CDR2 is YDEGEE. The CDR3 protein is CASSPVILRTQNIQYF. In nucleotides, the CDR3 is TGTGCCAGCAGCCCCGTAATACTTCGCACCCAAAACATTCAGTACTTC. The variable domain in full, with the rest retrieved from reference TRBV5-8 and TRBJ2-4, is EAGVTQSPTHLIKTRGQQATLRCSPISGHTSVYWYQQALGLGLQFLLWYDEGEERNRGNFPPRFSGRQFPNYSSELNVNALELEDSALYLCASSPVILRTQNIQYFGAGTRLSVL.

V is TRBV5-1 and J is TRBJ2-5, with TRBD1 identical over 8 bases. The V gene end was trimmed by 2 bases and the J gene end by 1 base; junction bases not matched to a gene: 4. CDR3 length: 15 amino acids. Germline CDR1 SGHRS, CDR2 YFSETQ. The CDR3 DNA follows: TGCGCCAGCAGCTTTTCCGGGACAGGCCAAGAGACCCAGTACTTC. Translated: CASSFSGTGQETQYF.

The chain is built from TRBV7-8 and TRBJ1-1, with 9 bases fitting TRBD1. After removal of 1 base from V and 6 bases from J, the junction contained 6 bases not matched to a gene. Looked up from germline, CDR1 is SGHVS and CDR2 is FQNEAQ. The CDR3 loop spans 15 amino acids. The CDR3 region has the DNA TGTGCCAGCAGCTTAGGACAGGGGGGCGCCGCTGAAGCTTTCTTT. This codes for CASSLGQGGAAEAFF.